This TCR beta chain comes out of a study of blood T cells in healthy people across ages. A second roughly 6 to 11 cycle PCR used barcoded and J-beta primers. TCRdb processed the 5' RACE reads anew with MiXCR; each CDR3 protein has one entry. In the table there are about 930,000 distinct CDR3 sequences, under 35% of which are singletons. Trimming removed 4 bases from V and 2 bases from J; junction bases left unmatched: 9. Germline CDR1 is SGHVS and CDR2 is FQNEAQ. This CDR3 spans 16 amino acids. This clonotype has only a few counts. The same data also contributed to another study, on T cells of mothers and their children.

The sequence was collected from a woman aged 40 to 50 in good health. The sample comprised blood. The genes are TRBV7-8 and TRBJ2-7; 9 bases agree with TRBD2. CDR3: CASSSAEVAGAYEQYF. CDR3 nucleotide sequence: TGTGCCAGCAGCTCTGCGGAGGTAGCGGGGGCCTACGAGCAGTACTTC. Looking up the rest from reference TRBV7-8 and TRBJ2-7 gives the full variable domain: GAGVSQSPRYKVAKRGQDVALRCDPISGHVSLFWYQQALGQGPEFLTYFQNEAQLDKSGLPSDRFFAERPEGSVSTLKIQRTQQEDSAVYLCASSSAEVAGAYEQYFGPGTRLTVT.